The 17 T cell receptor beta chains listed next were all sequenced from one sample in a study of T cell responses to AZD1222 COVID-19 vaccine. The data were produced by immunoSEQ multiplex PCR, yet TCRdb's version contains in-frame clones alone and is incomplete. The table records around 120,000 clones, around 90% of them present only once. The sequencing here drew on peripheral blood, taken 28 days after the second AZD1222 dose. These receptors were obtained from an adult who received the AZD1222 COVID-19 vaccine.

In regard to this clone: The identical CDR3 is also encoded by other nucleotide sequences in the sample. The chain employs TRBV15 and TRBJ2-7, with TRBD2 as a possible D gene (6 bases). V was shortened by 0 bases and J by 2 bases, with 8 bases between the two germline ends. CDR1 and CDR2 from the germline V gene are LNHNV and YYDKDF (reference sequence). The CDR3 covers 14 residues. The CDR3 coding sequence is TGTGCCACCAGCAGAGAGGGGGGTCCCTACGAGCAGTACTTC. This encodes CATSREGGPYEQYF.

This clone appeared once. The gene calls are TRBV7-2 and TRBJ1-2; D is uncertain. Germline values: CDR1 SGHTA, CDR2 FQGNSA. V lost 5 bases and J 1 base, leaving 14 bases between the germline ends. The CDR3 is 15 residues long. The DNA for the CDR3 is TGTGCCAGCAGCCCCCAAATGCGGCATAACTATGGCTACACCTTC. This sequence encodes CASSPQMRHNYGYTF.

The CDR3 protein is CASSPLNTGELFF. CDR3 sequence (DNA): TGCGCCAGCAGCCCCTTGAACACCGGGGAGCTGTTTTTT. J is TRBJ2-2 and V is TRBV4-1; D gene unclear. The length of the CDR3 is 13 residues. The V end lost 4 bases, the J end lost 1 base, and 4 bases lay between the germline ends. The germline V gene has CDR1 MGHRA and CDR2 YSYEKL.

This clone appeared a single time. The chain couples TRBV6-6 to TRBJ1-2, with 8 bases identical to TRBD1. The CDR3 consists of 14 residues. Germline V gene data show CDR1 as MNHNY and CDR2 as SVGAGI (reference sequence). The V segment lost 5 bases and the J segment 4 bases; nucleotides outside the gene matches: 6. The chain's CDR3 is CASSQGAGPYGYTF. DNA for the CDR3: TGTGCCAGCAGTCAGGGGGCCGGACCCTATGGCTACACCTTC.

This chain joins TRBV4-3 and TRBJ1-5, with D hard to call. CDR1 LGHNA and CDR2 YSLEER come from the germline V gene. Trimming cost V 0 bases and J 4 bases, with 4 bases left between them. This CDR3 has 13 amino acids. The CDR3 sequence: CASSQDRNQPQHF. CDR3 nucleotide sequence: TGCGCCAGCAGCCAAGACAGGAATCAGCCCCAGCATTTT.

The gene calls are TRBV9 and TRBJ2-1; D is perhaps TRBD2 (5 bases). Trimming pared 0 bases from V and 7 bases from J, leaving 17 bases between. Germline V gene data show CDR1 as SGDLS and CDR2 as YYNGEE. This CDR3 has 16 residues. CDR3 region: CASSVGGFSRTNEQFF. The CDR3 DNA is TGTGCCAGCAGCGTAGGAGGGTTTTCGCGGACTAATGAGCAGTTCTTC.

The J gene is TRBJ1-5, the V gene TRBV2; tentative D call: TRBD1 (6 bases). The V and J ends lost 3 bases and 5 bases respectively, with 8 bases between them. CDR1 is SNHLY and CDR2 is FYNNEI in the germline V gene. The CDR3 covers 13 residues. The CDR3 nucleotides are TGTGCCAGCAGTGACAGGGGCTATCAGCCCCAGCATTTT. It codes for CASSDRGYQPQHF.

The chain recombines TRBV19 with TRBJ1-1; a possible D gene is TRBD1 (6 bases). The CDR3 is 13 residues long. Germline-derived CDR1 and CDR2 are LNHDA and SQIVND (reference sequence). The V gene lost 6 bases and the J gene lost 0 bases, with 8 bases spanning the gap. CDR3 sequence reads: CASSGTMNTEAFF. CDR3 DNA sequence: TGTGCCAGTAGCGGGACAATGAACACTGAAGCTTTCTTT.

The chain recombines TRBV7-6 with TRBJ2-4; 11 nucleotides match TRBD2. This CDR3 is built from 18 residues. The germline CDR1 and CDR2 sequences are SGHVS and FNYEAQ. The V and J ends lost 2 bases and 1 base, in that order; junction bases with no gene match: 7. CDR3 region: CASSLTSGGPGAKNIQYF. The CDR3, as DNA: TGTGCCAGCAGCTTAACTAGCGGGGGCCCCGGGGCCAAAAACATTCAGTACTTC.

This clone was counted a few times. The V and J genes are TRBV6-1 and TRBJ2-7; weak D call: TRBD1 (6 bases). CDR1 is MNHNS, CDR2 SASEGT, per germline. Trimming removed 3 bases from V and 5 bases from J, with 17 bases in between. The CDR3 covers 15 residues. CDR3 nucleotides: TGTGCCAGCAGTGACAGGGGCCCAACCGTCGACGAGCAGTACTTC. Its translation: CASSDRGPTVDEQYF.

This clone appeared a few times. CDR3 in DNA: TGTGCCACCAGCAGGAACCAGGGCAGGGCTGAAAAACTGTTTTTT. Its protein product is CATSRNQGRAEKLFF. The V call is TRBV15, the J call TRBJ1-4; tentative D call: TRBD1 (5 bases). Per the germline V gene, CDR1 is LNHNV and CDR2 is YYDKDF (reference sequence). This CDR3 is 15 amino acids long. The V gene lost 3 bases and the J gene lost 7 bases, with 15 bases spanning the gap.

The V call is TRBV7-2, the J call TRBJ1-6; no reliable D call. Per germline, CDR1 SGHTA and CDR2 FQGNSA. The CDR3 has 14 amino acids. The V end was cut by 5 bases, the J end by 14 bases, with 19 bases between. The CDR3 DNA reads as TGTGCCAGCAGCCCCAGAACCCCCTATGAGGCCCTCCACTTT. This encodes CASSPRTPYEALHF.

This clone has more than one count but fewer than ten. V is TRBV19 and J is TRBJ2-2, with D possibly being TRBD1 or TRBD2 (5 bases each). This CDR3 has 14 residues. V was cut by 1 base and J by 8 bases, with 11 bases left in between. Germline-derived CDR1 and CDR2 are LNHDA and SQIVND (reference sequence). The CDR3 spells CASSIGGTWGELFF. CDR3 DNA: TGTGCCAGTAGTATAGGAGGGACCTGGGGGGAGCTGTTTTTT.

The V gene is TRBV10-3, the J gene TRBJ2-2; 14 bases fit TRBD2. With 1 base clipped from V and 2 bases from J, the junction kept 6 bases outside the gene matches. The CDR3 is 19 residues long. Germline V gives CDR1 ENHRY, CDR2 SYGVKD. CDR3 protein: CAISELGTSGGLNTGELFF. In DNA form, the CDR3 reads TGTGCCATCAGTGAGTTGGGGACTAGCGGGGGCCTAAACACCGGGGAGCTGTTTTTT.

The chain links TRBV27 to TRBJ1-1; possibly TRBD1 for D (6 bases). Trimming shortened V by 3 bases and J by 4 bases, and 15 bases separated the two germline ends. This CDR3 is built from 15 residues. Germline-derived CDR1 and CDR2 are MNHEY and SMNVEV (reference sequence). This CDR3 is CASSFGRGAGTEAFF. As DNA, the CDR3 is TGTGCCAGCAGTTTCGGGCGGGGGGCCGGCACTGAAGCTTTCTTT.

This clone appeared once. The J gene is TRBJ1-3, the V gene TRBV7-2, with TRBD1 matching over 8 bases. This CDR3 is 14 amino acids long. Germline V CDR1 and CDR2: SGHTA, FQGNSA. V trimming: 4 bases; J trimming: 7 bases; junction bases outside the gene matches: 6. The CDR3 region has the DNA TGTGCCAGCAGCTCCCAGGGGGCCTATAACACCATATATTTT. Translation gives CASSSQGAYNTIYF.

The CDR3 DNA reads TGTGCCAGCAGGGGGGATAGGGAAAAACTGTTTTTT. Translation gives CASRGDREKLFF. The chain joins TRBV2 to TRBJ1-4; possible D gene TRBD1, 5 bases. The CDR3 loop spans 12 amino acids. Germline CDR1 SNHLY, CDR2 FYNNEI. V lost 6 bases to trimming and J lost 8 bases, with 10 bases between them.